This TCR beta chain was documented in a study of identical twins. This clonotype was detected many times. Its target is not known. Whole-study results and caveats: Twin sharing of out-of-frame TCR alpha was underestimated by models in monozygotic pairs. Conclusions rested on cross-sectional statistics rather than following the same donors. Invariant MAIT and iNKT cells may have partly biased zero-insertion analyses. Those out-of-frame alpha sequences shared by twins showed an excess of low generation probability.

The CDR3 totals 13 residues. V was trimmed by 5 bases and J by 2 bases, leaving 9 bases between them. The germline V gene has CDR1 LNHNV and CDR2 YYDKDF (reference sequence). From the 5' RACE reads, TCRdb called clonotypes with MiXCR, one entry per CDR3 protein. The profile shows 1,800,000 or so distinct CDR3 sequences, around 33% of them singletons. This TCR was sampled from a newborn girl in good health. The chain combines TRBV15 with TRBJ1-2; D may be TRBD1 (6 bases). Input material: cord blood. CDR3 nucleotide sequence: TGTGCCACCAGCCCCGACAGGAACTATGGCTACACCTTC. Its protein product is CATSPDRNYGYTF.